This T cell receptor beta chain was profiled in a study of blood T cell repertoires in COVID-19 (dated by TCRdb to 2020 to 2022). For the wider study: Samples covering the acute and convalescent phases of COVID-19 were provided by collaborators in the United States, Italy and Spain. A de-identified subject ID, COVID-19 status, age in years and sex were almost always included in the sample metadata. Where available, HLA class I and class II types were taken from metadata supplied by the sample provider and were not determined by assay-based typing. The samples were drawn from two sources: the first 160 participants of the ongoing ImmuneRACE study, and 1,000 to 1,500 subjects contributed by 6 global collaborators. Subjects who had been exposed to COVID-19, were actively infected with it, or had recovered from it provided the deeply sampled blood TCRbeta repertoires that made up the dataset. The repertoires were made available in a free public database intended to serve as a resource for research on the immune response to SARS-CoV-2. The material from the prospective study consisted of cDNA or gDNA derived from T cells, B-cell-depleted T cells, or PBMCs.

TCRbeta CDR3 regions were amplified from genomic DNA by means of the immunoSEQ Assay, a bias-controlled multiplex PCR. The original pipeline was this. Nucleated cell counts per sample were estimated from amplification of reference gene primers within the assay. To quantify the absolute abundance of each unique TCRbeta CDR3 rearrangement, sequence reads were collapsed and filtered. For each sample, productive Simpson clonality was calculated by taking the square root of Simpson's diversity index across productive rearrangements. TCRdb carries this immuneACCESS record with in-frame sequences only. Its versions omit some clonotypes, under half of them owing to an unresolved V gene in the studies checked, with the rest unexplained. V and J calls and clone size come straight from that table; D and trimming were deduced from the DNA. This sample has approximately 140,000 clones in its table, and around 89% of those were observed once. The ten most abundant clones make up 28% of the sample.

The full study reports these points: The quantity of clinical and demographic metadata differed by source and by participant and was supplied without curation.

The CDR3 runs 13 amino acids, cysteine and phenylalanine included. This entry keeps only the CDR3 DNA: 39 bases, framed from base 1. According to the germline V gene (reference sequence), CDR1 reads GTSNPN and CDR2 reads SVGIG. V has 6 bases trimmed and J has 3 bases trimmed; junction bases matching no gene number 6. In its sample, this clone was seen once. Its recognized antigen is unknown. The input lacks base qualities; no much larger clone sits a single base away. Collaborating institutions collected whole blood in K2EDTA tubes following their own protocols. Collaborator samples were shipped for TCRbeta analysis as frozen whole blood, isolated PBMCs, or DNA extracted from either sample type.

The source material was peripheral blood. The receptor comes from a human donor in a cohort sampled during active COVID-19. The chain is made from TRBV30 and TRBJ2-3; 7 bases in the middle match TRBD2. The DNA sequence is given as TGTGCCTGCCTAGCGGTGGGGACAGATACGCAGTATTTT. This sequence encodes CACLAVGTDTQYF. The full variable domain, completed from the reference TRBV30 and TRBJ2-3 proteins outside the CDR3, reads SQTIHQWPATLVQPVGSPLSLECTVEGTSNPNLYWYRQAAGRGLQLLFYSVGIGQISSEVPQNLSASRPQDRQFILSSKKLLLSDSGFYLCACLAVGTDTQYFGPGTRLTVL.